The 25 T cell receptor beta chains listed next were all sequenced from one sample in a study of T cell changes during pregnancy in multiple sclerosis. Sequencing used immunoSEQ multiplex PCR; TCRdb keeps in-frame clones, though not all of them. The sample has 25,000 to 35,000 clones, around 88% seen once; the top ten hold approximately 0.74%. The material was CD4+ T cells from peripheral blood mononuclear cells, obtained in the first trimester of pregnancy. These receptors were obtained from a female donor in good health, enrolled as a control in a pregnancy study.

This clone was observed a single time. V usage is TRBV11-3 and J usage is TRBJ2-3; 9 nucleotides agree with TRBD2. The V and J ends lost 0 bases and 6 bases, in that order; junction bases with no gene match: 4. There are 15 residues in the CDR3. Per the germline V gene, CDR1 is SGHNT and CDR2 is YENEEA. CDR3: CASSLEGTSWDTQYF. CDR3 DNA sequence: TGTGCCAGCAGCTTAGAAGGGACTAGCTGGGATACGCAGTATTTT.

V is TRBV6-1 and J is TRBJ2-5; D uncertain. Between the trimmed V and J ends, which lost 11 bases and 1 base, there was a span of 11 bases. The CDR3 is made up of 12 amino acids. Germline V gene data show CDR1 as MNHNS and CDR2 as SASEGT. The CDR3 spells CAASPFQETQYF. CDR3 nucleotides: TGTGCCGCGAGCCCGTTCCAAGAGACCCAGTACTTC.

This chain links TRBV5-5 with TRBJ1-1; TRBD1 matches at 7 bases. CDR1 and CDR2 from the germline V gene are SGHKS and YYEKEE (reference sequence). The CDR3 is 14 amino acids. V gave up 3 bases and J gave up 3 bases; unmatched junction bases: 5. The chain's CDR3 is CASSYSDRDTEAFF. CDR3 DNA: TGTGCCAGCAGCTATAGCGACAGGGACACTGAAGCTTTCTTT.

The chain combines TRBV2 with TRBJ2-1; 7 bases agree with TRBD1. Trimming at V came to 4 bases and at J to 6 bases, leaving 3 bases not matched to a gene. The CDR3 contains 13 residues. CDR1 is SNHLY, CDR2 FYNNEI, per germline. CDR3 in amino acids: CASSVRTGNEQFF. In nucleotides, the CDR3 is TGTGCCAGCAGTGTTAGGACAGGCAATGAGCAGTTCTTC.

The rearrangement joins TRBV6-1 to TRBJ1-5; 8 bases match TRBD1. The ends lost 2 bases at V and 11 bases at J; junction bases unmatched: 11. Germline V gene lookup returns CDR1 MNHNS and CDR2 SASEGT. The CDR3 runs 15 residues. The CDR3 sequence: CASSETRQGTGTQHF. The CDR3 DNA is TGTGCCAGCAGTGAAACACGACAGGGGACTGGGACCCAGCATTTT.

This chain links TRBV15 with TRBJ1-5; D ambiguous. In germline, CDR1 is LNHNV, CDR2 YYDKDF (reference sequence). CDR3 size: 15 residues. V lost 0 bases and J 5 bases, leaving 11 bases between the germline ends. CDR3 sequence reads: CATSRDTEAHQPQHF. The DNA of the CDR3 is TGTGCCACCAGCAGAGATACCGAGGCACATCAGCCCCAGCATTTT.

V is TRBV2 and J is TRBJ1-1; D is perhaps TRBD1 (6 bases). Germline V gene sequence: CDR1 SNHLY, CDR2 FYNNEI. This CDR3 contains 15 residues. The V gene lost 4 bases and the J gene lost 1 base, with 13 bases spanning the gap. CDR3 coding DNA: TGTGCCAGCAGTGCCCCGGGACAAGCGAACACTGAAGCTTTCTTT. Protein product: CASSAPGQANTEAFF.

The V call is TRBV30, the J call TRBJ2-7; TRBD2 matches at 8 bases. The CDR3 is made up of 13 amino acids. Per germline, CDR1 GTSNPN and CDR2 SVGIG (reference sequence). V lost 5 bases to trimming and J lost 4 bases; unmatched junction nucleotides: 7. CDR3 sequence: CAWVHGGAYEQYF. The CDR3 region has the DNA TGTGCCTGGGTGCACGGGGGGGCTTACGAGCAGTACTTC.

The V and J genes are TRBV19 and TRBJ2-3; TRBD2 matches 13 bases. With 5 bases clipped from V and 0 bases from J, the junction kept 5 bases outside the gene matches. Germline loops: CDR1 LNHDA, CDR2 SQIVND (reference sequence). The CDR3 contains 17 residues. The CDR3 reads CASSPGTSGTSTDTQYF. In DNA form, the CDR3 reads TGTGCCAGTAGTCCCGGGACTAGCGGGACTAGCACAGATACGCAGTATTTT. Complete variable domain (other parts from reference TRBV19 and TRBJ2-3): DGGITQSPKYLFRKEGQNVTLSCEQNLNHDAMYWYRQDPGQGLRLIYYSQIVNDFQKGDIAEGYSVSREKKESFPLTVTSAQKNPTAFYLCASSPGTSGTSTDTQYFGPGTRLTVL.

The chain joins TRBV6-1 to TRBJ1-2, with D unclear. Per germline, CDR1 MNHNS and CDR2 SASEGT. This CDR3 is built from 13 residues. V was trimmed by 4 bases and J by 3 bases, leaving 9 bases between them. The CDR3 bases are TGTGCCAGCAGTGGGGCAGCCCACTATGGCTACACCTTC. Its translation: CASSGAAHYGYTF.

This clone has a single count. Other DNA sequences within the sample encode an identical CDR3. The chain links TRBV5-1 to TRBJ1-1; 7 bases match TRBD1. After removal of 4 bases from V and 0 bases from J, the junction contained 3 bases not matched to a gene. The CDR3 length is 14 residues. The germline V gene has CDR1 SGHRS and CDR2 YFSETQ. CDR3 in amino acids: CASSLGQVNTEAFF. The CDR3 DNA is TGCGCCAGCAGCCTAGGACAGGTGAACACTGAAGCTTTCTTT.

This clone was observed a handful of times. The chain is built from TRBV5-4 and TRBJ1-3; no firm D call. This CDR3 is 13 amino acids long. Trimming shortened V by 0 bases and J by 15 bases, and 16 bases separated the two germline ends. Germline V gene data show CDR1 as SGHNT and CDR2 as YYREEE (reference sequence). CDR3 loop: CASSLDSRTAQYF. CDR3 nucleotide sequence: TGTGCCAGCAGCTTGGATAGTCGGACTGCCCAATATTTT.

DNA of the CDR3: TGTGCCAGCAGCTACCGGGACAGGGGGTACAATGAGCAGTTCTTC. Translated: CASSYRDRGYNEQFF. V usage is TRBV11-3 and J usage is TRBJ2-1; TRBD1 agrees at 11 bases. The germline CDR1 and CDR2 sequences are SGHNT and YENEEA. The ends lost 4 bases at V and 4 bases at J; junction bases unmatched: 3. The CDR3 runs 15 residues.

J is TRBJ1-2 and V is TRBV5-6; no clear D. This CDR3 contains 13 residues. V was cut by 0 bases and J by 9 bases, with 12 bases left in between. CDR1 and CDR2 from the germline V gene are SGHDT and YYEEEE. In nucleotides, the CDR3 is TGTGCCAGCAGCTTGGGGGCCTTGCGCCGCTACACCTTC. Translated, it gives CASSLGALRRYTF.

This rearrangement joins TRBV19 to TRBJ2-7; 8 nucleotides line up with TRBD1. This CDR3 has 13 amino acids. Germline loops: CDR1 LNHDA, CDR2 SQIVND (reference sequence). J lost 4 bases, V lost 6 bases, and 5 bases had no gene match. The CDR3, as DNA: TGTGCCAGTAGGACGACAGGGGAATACGAGCAGTACTTC. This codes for CASRTTGEYEQYF. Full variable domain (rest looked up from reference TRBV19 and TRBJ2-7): DGGITQSPKYLFRKEGQNVTLSCEQNLNHDAMYWYRQDPGQGLRLIYYSQIVNDFQKGDIAEGYSVSREKKESFPLTVTSAQKNPTAFYLCASRTTGEYEQYFGPGTRLTVT.

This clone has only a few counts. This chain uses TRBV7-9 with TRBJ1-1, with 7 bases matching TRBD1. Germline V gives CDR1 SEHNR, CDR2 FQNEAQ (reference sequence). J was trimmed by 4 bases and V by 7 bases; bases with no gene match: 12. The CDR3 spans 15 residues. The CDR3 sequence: CASTFGSQGGTEAFF. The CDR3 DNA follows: TGTGCCAGCACCTTTGGGAGTCAGGGGGGCACTGAAGCTTTCTTT.

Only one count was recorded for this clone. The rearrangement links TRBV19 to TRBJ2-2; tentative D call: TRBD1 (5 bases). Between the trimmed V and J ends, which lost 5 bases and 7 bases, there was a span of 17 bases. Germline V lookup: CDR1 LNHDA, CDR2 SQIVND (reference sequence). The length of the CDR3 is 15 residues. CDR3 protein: CASSSGSDVGGELFF. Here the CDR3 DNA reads TGTGCCAGTAGTTCAGGGTCCGATGTGGGCGGGGAGCTGTTTTTT.

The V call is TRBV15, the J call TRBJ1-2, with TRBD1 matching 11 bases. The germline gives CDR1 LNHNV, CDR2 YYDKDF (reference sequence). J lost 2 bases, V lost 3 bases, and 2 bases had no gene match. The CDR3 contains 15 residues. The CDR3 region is CATSSGQGANYGYTF. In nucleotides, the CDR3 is TGTGCCACCAGCAGCGGACAGGGGGCAAACTATGGCTACACCTTC.

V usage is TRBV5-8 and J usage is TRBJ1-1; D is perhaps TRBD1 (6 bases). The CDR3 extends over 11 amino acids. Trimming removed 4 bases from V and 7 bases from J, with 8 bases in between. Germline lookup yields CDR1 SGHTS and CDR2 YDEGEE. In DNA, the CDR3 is TGTGCCAGCAGCCGGACAGTTGAAGCTTTCTTT. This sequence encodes CASSRTVEAFF.

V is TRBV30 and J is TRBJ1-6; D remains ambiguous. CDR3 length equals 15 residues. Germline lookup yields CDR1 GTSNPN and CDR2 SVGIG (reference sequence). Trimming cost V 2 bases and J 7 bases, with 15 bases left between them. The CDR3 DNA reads TGTGCCTGGAGTCTGATCCGAGGAGAAAATTCACCCCTCCACTTT. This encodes CAWSLIRGENSPLHF.

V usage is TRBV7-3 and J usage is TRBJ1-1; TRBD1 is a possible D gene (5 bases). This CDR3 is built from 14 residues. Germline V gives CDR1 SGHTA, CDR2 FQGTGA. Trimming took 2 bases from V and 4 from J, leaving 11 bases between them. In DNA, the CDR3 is TGTGCCAGCAGCTTATCGGCAGGGCGCACTGAAGCTTTCTTT. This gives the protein CASSLSAGRTEAFF.

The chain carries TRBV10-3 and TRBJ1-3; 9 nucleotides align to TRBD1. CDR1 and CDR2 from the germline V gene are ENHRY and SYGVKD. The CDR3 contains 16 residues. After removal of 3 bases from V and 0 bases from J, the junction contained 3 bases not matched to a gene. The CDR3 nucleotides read TGTGCCATCAGTGATCCGGGACAGGGCTCTGGAAACACCATATATTTT. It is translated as CAISDPGQGSGNTIYF.

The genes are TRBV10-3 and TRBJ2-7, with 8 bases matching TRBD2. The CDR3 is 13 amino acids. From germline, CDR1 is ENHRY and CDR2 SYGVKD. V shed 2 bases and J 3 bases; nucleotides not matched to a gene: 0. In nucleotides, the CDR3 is TGTGCCATCAGTGAGCGGGGGGGCTACGAGCAGTACTTC. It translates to CAISERGGYEQYF.

The CDR3 bases are TGCGCCAGCAGCCAAACCGACAGGGTGTATTCACCCCTCCACTTT. Protein product: CASSQTDRVYSPLHF. The chain is built from TRBV4-3 and TRBJ1-6, with TRBD1 identical over 7 bases. V was clipped by 2 bases and J by 8 bases; unmatched bases: 6. Germline V gives CDR1 LGHNA, CDR2 YSLEER. This CDR3 contains 15 residues.

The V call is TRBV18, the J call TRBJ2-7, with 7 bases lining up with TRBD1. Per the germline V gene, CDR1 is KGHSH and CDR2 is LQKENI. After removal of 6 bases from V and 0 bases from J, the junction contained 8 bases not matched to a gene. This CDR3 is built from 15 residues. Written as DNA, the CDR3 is TGTGCCAGCTCCCCCCCCGGGACAGCCTCCTACGAGCAGTACTTC. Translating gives CASSPPGTASYEQYF.